This T cell receptor (beta chain) was identified in a study of cytomegalovirus exposure and HLA in healthy donors. Study results and caveats: In a later analysis, several top co-occurrence clusters appeared linked to parvovirus B19, influenza, CMV and Epstein-Barr virus.

In the case of this clone: Its antigen is not known.

The PCR had 60 Vbeta and 13 Jbeta primers. Original methodology: Later analysis identified some 88 million unique TCR beta chains, approximately 11 million shared. The protocol was immunoSEQ multiplex PCR, while the TCRdb copy is restricted to in-frame clones and leaves out a portion. The V and J calls and the clone size are those of that table, but D and trimming were determined from the DNA. This table holds 170,000 or so clones, roughly 80% found once. CDR1 is SGHNT, CDR2 YENEEA, per germline. Trimming pared 0 bases from V and 0 bases from J, leaving 14 bases between. The CDR3 has 17 amino acids. The gene calls are TRBV11-3 and TRBJ1-1, with D perhaps matching TRBD1 (5 bases). The receptor comes from a boy aged 5-17 years in good health and CMV-seronegative. The source material was PBMCs. The CDR3 protein is CASSLDKWGGVNTEAFF. In nucleotides, the CDR3 is TGTGCCAGCAGCTTAGATAAGTGGGGGGGAGTGAACACTGAAGCTTTCTTT.